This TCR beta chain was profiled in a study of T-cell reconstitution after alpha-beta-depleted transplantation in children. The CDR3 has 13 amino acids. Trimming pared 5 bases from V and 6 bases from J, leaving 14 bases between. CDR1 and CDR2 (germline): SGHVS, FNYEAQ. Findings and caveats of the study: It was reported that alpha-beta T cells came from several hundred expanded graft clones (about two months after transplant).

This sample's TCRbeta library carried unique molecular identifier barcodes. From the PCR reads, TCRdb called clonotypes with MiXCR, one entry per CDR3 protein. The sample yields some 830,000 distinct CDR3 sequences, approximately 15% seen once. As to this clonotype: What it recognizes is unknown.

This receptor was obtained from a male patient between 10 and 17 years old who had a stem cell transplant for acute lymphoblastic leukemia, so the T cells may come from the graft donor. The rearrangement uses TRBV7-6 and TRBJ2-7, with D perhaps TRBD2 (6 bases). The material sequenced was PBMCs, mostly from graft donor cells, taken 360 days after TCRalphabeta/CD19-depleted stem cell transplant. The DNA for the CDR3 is TGTGCCAGCAGCGTCGTAGGAGGGGCCGAGCAGTACTTC. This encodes CASSVVGGAEQYF.